The T cell receptor beta chain described here comes from a study of T cells after yellow fever vaccination. TCR cDNA was made by 5'RACE template switching, adding a universal primer site and UMIs. Each CDR3 protein gets one entry after TCRdb re-called the 5' RACE reads with MiXCR. The data contain under 50,000 distinct CDR3 sequences, 5% to 8% of them singletons. Per germline, CDR1 SQVTM and CDR2 ANQGSEA. V shed 2 bases and J 3 bases; nucleotides not matched to a gene: 20. The CDR3 is 21 amino acids. This clonotype was counted at least ten times. Study-level findings and limits: A faster peak, day 5 versus 15, was reached by the weaker secondary response. The appearance of a small share of clonotypes in both CD4 and CD8 compartments was observed.

The TCR sequence derives from a man aged 25-45 years who received the YFV17D yellow fever vaccine. This chain joins TRBV29-1 and TRBJ2-1; 12 bases are shared with TRBD2. Sequencing was performed on PBMCs, either bulk or a sorted T-cell subset (CD4+, CD8+, memory, or dextramer-sorted; not recorded which), taken 45 days after the yellow fever booster vaccination. CDR3 bases: TGCAGCGTTGAAATCCGGACAGGGGGTCTAGCGGGAGGGCCCCTCTACAATGAGCAGTTCTTC. This codes for CSVEIRTGGLAGGPLYNEQFF.